This T cell receptor (beta chain) was observed in a study of T cell repertoires in cytomegalovirus infection. Study context: A matching HLA type, together with CMV infection, was signaled by public TCR beta signatures.

One entry per CDR3 protein results from TCRdb running MiXCR on the reads. The sample contains about 740,000 distinct CDR3 sequences, 35% to 45% of which appear only once. Worth noting for this clonotype: Its antigen is still unknown.

Broader study findings: CMV carriers having the relevant HLA were flagged by cumulative public TCR beta family frequency. Across the ex vivo response, the dominant clonotypes were HLA-C-restricted CMV-specific TCR beta clonotypes.

In germline, CDR1 is LNHDA, CDR2 SQIVND (reference sequence). The CDR3 extends over 17 amino acids. V shed 3 bases, J shed 3 bases, and the junction held 12 bases outside the gene matches. This rearrangement joins TRBV19 to TRBJ2-7; 9 bases fit TRBD2. The sequenced sample was PBMCs. The TCR was taken from a human donor in good health (CMV status not recorded). Some clones in this sample may be carry-over from other donors' samples. CDR3 sequence: CASSIIWREGGGYEQYF. The CDR3, as DNA: TGTGCCAGTAGTATTATCTGGCGGGAGGGCGGAGGCTACGAGCAGTACTTC.